A selection of T cell receptor beta chains follows, all from one sample in a study of T-cell memory formation after mild COVID-19. Each CDR3 protein is one row after TCRdb ran MiXCR on the 5' RACE reads. Of approximately 260,000 distinct CDR3 sequences detected, 16% appear once; the ten largest clones hold 22%. Sequenced: PBMCs or a T cell subset sorted from them (not recorded which). Source of these receptors: a man younger than 35 who had mild COVID-19 (a few samples of this study predate the infection). Cell type and time point are not known. Each CDR3 is given with its conserved first and last residue. Fields, in order: V gene, J gene, CDR3 protein.

v_gene: TRBV12-3/TRBV12-4; j_gene: TRBJ2-3; CDR3aa: CASSVSGGDTDTQYF
v_gene: TRBV7-2; j_gene: TRBJ1-1; CDR3aa: CASSLSASMRTEAFF
v_gene: TRBV4-1; j_gene: TRBJ2-2; CDR3aa: CASSQAGSPGELFF
v_gene: TRBV7-2; j_gene: TRBJ1-4; CDR3aa: CASSRQLNEKLFF
v_gene: TRBV20-1; j_gene: TRBJ2-7; CDR3aa: CSAGGGSEQYF
v_gene: TRBV7-2; j_gene: TRBJ2-5; CDR3aa: CASSFRGGETQYF
v_gene: TRBV14; j_gene: TRBJ1-1; CDR3aa: CASSQDPGGNTEAFF
v_gene: TRBV10-1; j_gene: TRBJ2-7; CDR3aa: CASSDHPSGGEQYF
v_gene: TRBV4-3; j_gene: TRBJ2-3; CDR3aa: CASSALWGGGPDTQYF
v_gene: TRBV2; j_gene: TRBJ2-5; CDR3aa: CASRLVRQETQYF
v_gene: TRBV10-3; j_gene: TRBJ1-4; CDR3aa: CAISDPTTANEKLFF
v_gene: TRBV18; j_gene: TRBJ2-6; CDR3aa: CASSPPRSSGANVLTF
v_gene: TRBV5-1; j_gene: TRBJ2-1; CDR3aa: CASSARGVIHEQFF
v_gene: TRBV12-3/TRBV12-4; j_gene: TRBJ2-7; CDR3aa: CASSLGGPLSYEQYF
v_gene: TRBV20-1; j_gene: TRBJ2-2; CDR3aa: CSARGGWNTGELFF
v_gene: TRBV27; j_gene: TRBJ1-5; CDR3aa: CASSSGQPSYQPQHF
v_gene: TRBV4-2; j_gene: TRBJ1-2; CDR3aa: CASSQGAGGYTF
v_gene: TRBV20-1; j_gene: TRBJ1-5; CDR3aa: CSASFGVYSNQPQHF
v_gene: TRBV7-2; j_gene: TRBJ2-3; CDR3aa: CASSYYTDTQYF
v_gene: TRBV4-3; j_gene: TRBJ1-1; CDR3aa: CASSRHTSNTEAFF
v_gene: TRBV7-8; j_gene: TRBJ2-5; CDR3aa: CASSPRRGGNAQYF
v_gene: TRBV2; j_gene: TRBJ2-5; CDR3aa: CASSEIPQRGRETQYF
v_gene: TRBV12-3/TRBV12-4; j_gene: TRBJ2-1; CDR3aa: CASAPGRDEQFF
v_gene: TRBV24-1; j_gene: TRBJ2-5; CDR3aa: CATAPGKRSETQYF
v_gene: TRBV11-2; j_gene: TRBJ2-3; CDR3aa: CASSSLAGVSTDTQYF
v_gene: TRBV20-1; j_gene: TRBJ1-1; CDR3aa: CSTSGRTEAFF
v_gene: TRBV29-1; j_gene: TRBJ2-1; CDR3aa: CSVETSGGYNEQFF
v_gene: TRBV7-2; j_gene: TRBJ2-5; CDR3aa: CASSFPWSGTQYF
v_gene: TRBV12-3/TRBV12-4; j_gene: TRBJ2-1; CDR3aa: CASSLGVHEQFF
v_gene: TRBV15; j_gene: TRBJ2-2; CDR3aa: CATSRDSGLRAGELFF
v_gene: TRBV12-3/TRBV12-4; j_gene: TRBJ2-5; CDR3aa: CASSLLAGETQYF
v_gene: TRBV14; j_gene: TRBJ2-5; CDR3aa: CASSQDRGTQYF
v_gene: TRBV20-1; j_gene: TRBJ1-5; CDR3aa: CSARDMTGTTGQPQHF
v_gene: TRBV5-1; j_gene: TRBJ2-3; CDR3aa: CASSPLRVGTDTQYF
v_gene: TRBV30; j_gene: TRBJ1-2; CDR3aa: CAWTPGGYGYTF
v_gene: TRBV20-1; j_gene: TRBJ2-1; CDR3aa: CSARVSGGPSYNEQFF
v_gene: TRBV29-1; j_gene: TRBJ1-5; CDR3aa: CSVRTGNQPQHF
v_gene: TRBV5-6; j_gene: TRBJ1-1; CDR3aa: CASSFFSVRVNTEAFF
v_gene: TRBV5-1; j_gene: TRBJ1-1; CDR3aa: CASSLNGGSETEAFF
v_gene: TRBV7-2; j_gene: TRBJ1-5; CDR3aa: CASSLGGGAGNQPQHF
v_gene: TRBV6-1; j_gene: TRBJ2-5; CDR3aa: CASSGRVREETQYF
v_gene: TRBV9; j_gene: TRBJ1-1; CDR3aa: CASSVEGLNTEAFF
v_gene: TRBV5-1; j_gene: TRBJ2-3; CDR3aa: CASSPVPISAGSTDTQYF
v_gene: TRBV5-6; j_gene: TRBJ1-1; CDR3aa: CASSSLGVMNTEAFF
v_gene: TRBV5-1; j_gene: TRBJ1-5; CDR3aa: CASSLAGQPNQPQHF
v_gene: TRBV15; j_gene: TRBJ2-5; CDR3aa: CATSRGRGQETQYF
v_gene: TRBV9; j_gene: TRBJ2-3; CDR3aa: CASSVGRGGPDTQYF
v_gene: TRBV12-3/TRBV12-4; j_gene: TRBJ2-2; CDR3aa: CASSFTGGPGELFF